A single T cell receptor (beta chain) is shown here with its context. The antigen remains undetermined. The sample belongs to a study of cytomegalovirus exposure and HLA in healthy donors. Both 60 Vbeta primers and 13 Jbeta primers went into the PCR. Original analysis: Later work found 80 million or so unique TCR beta chains, with approximately 12 million shared. The protocol was immunoSEQ multiplex PCR, while the TCRdb copy is restricted to in-frame clones and leaves out a portion. V, J and clone size were drawn from that table, and D and trimming were deduced from the DNA. The data show about 85,000 clones, around 80% seen once. Overall study findings and caveats: In a later analysis, HLA-associated TCR beta chains were more clonally expanded than equally common others. DRB1 had the most TCR associations and HLA-C the fewest, a later analysis found, with rates varying by HLA locus.

The CDR3 covers 15 residues. J gave up 6 bases and V 6 bases, and 6 bases lay outside the gene matches. Germline V lookup: CDR1 MNHNS, CDR2 SASEGT. The sample taken for sequencing was PBMCs. The receptor was isolated from a woman between 45 and 65 years old in good health and CMV-seropositive. The chain joins TRBV6-1 to TRBJ1-6; 9 bases are a match to TRBD1. This chain's CDR3 is CASSGQGRVNSPLHF. The CDR3 DNA sequence: TGTGCCAGCAGCGGACAGGGGAGGGTTAATTCACCCCTCCACTTT.